The clone carrying this T cell receptor beta chain showed up just once. Its target is not known. The data belong to a study of shared clonotypes between healthy human individuals. Overall study context: Every donor yielded three CD4 naive, three CD4 memory, two CD8 naive and one CD8 memory plate. Study conclusions and caveats: Around 5% of naive CD4 clonotypes were common to a few donors.

Germline CDR1 and CDR2: SQVTM and ANQGSEA. The ends were cut back, 3 bases at V and 4 bases at J, with 6 bases in the middle. The CDR3 is 11 residues long. Evenly divided among several immunoSEQ plates was the genomic DNA of each subset. The method was immunoSEQ multiplex PCR; TCRdb's version includes in-frame clones alone and lacks a portion of them. This table holds approximately 530,000 clones, roughly 95% found once. V and J are TRBV29-1 and TRBJ1-2; D unresolved. This receptor was identified in a woman aged 25-40 years in good health. Sequenced input: naive CD4+ T cells sorted from blood. As for subset: CD45RA+ positively selected. The CDR3 DNA reads as TGCAGCGTTGATCTGGGCTATGGCTACACCTTC. It codes for CSVDLGYGYTF.